Each of the 8 T cell receptor beta chains below was sequenced from the same sample in a study of cytotoxic CD8 clonotypes in ibrutinib-treated CLL (dated by TCRdb to the early 2020s). Library preparation employed the immunoSEQ multiplex PCR assay. This is the immuneACCESS table as TCRdb keeps it, with only in-frame sequences that have V and J called. A part of the clones is gone; compared with another copy, unresolved V genes explain less than half, and the rest is unexplained. The sample table records more than 85,000 clones; almost 80% of these occur just once. Around 30% of the sample rests with the top ten. In light of the paper, this sample's time point label describes: 12 months on ibrutinib. Material: PBMCs, obtained after 12 months of ibrutinib treatment. The receptors stem from a human donor with chronic lymphocytic leukemia.

The V gene is TRBV28, the J gene TRBJ1-1; no clear D gene. The CDR3 totals 13 residues. Germline V gene sequence: CDR1 MDHEN, CDR2 SYDVKM. V was clipped by 4 bases and J by 0 bases, with 6 bases between them. CDR3 sequence: CASSSGMNTEAFF. In DNA form, the CDR3 reads TGTGCCAGCAGTTCGGGGATGAACACTGAAGCTTTCTTT.

The V and J genes are TRBV7-9 and TRBJ2-5; TRBD1 might be the D (5 bases). Per the germline V gene, CDR1 is SEHNR and CDR2 is FQNEAQ (reference sequence). This CDR3 has 13 residues. The V gene lost 3 bases and the J gene lost 5 bases, with 10 bases spanning the gap. CDR3 nucleotide sequence: TGTGCCAGCAGCTTTAGGGGTACGGAGACCCAGTACTTC. Its protein product is CASSFRGTETQYF.

The V gene is TRBV5-8, the J gene TRBJ2-5, with TRBD1 identical over 8 bases. The CDR3 totals 14 residues. V dropped 4 bases and J dropped 9; count of bases not matched to a gene: 11. Germline loops: CDR1 SGHTS, CDR2 YDEGEE. The CDR3 spells CASSPGQGSWSQYF. The CDR3, as DNA: TGTGCCAGCAGCCCAGGACAGGGAAGTTGGTCCCAGTACTTC. Full variable domain (missing parts from reference TRBV5-8 and TRBJ2-5): EAGVTQSPTHLIKTRGQQATLRCSPISGHTSVYWYQQALGLGLQFLLWYDEGEERNRGNFPPRFSGRQFPNYSSELNVNALELEDSALYLCASSPGQGSWSQYFGPGTRLLVL.

This chain's CDR3 is CASSSRGGSDTQYF. The DNA of the CDR3 is TGCGCCAGCAGCTCCAGGGGGGGGTCAGATACGCAGTATTTT. The rearrangement uses TRBV5-1 and TRBJ2-3; D is possibly TRBD1 or TRBD2 (7 bases each). Germline assignment: CDR1 SGHRS and CDR2 YFSETQ. Between the trimmed V and J ends, which lost 3 bases and 4 bases, there was a span of 12 bases. The length of the CDR3 is 14 residues.

CDR3 sequence reads: CASRPRDYQETQYF. CDR3 in DNA: TGTGCCAGCCGACCCCGGGATTACCAAGAGACCCAGTACTTC. The chain recombines TRBV6-5 with TRBJ2-5; weak D call: TRBD2 (5 bases). The V and J ends lost 8 bases and 0 bases respectively, with 13 bases between them. The CDR3 loop spans 14 amino acids. Germline V CDR1 and CDR2: MNHEY, SVGAGI.

Here the CDR3 reads CASSPPLGQGRTGELFF. CDR3 nucleotide sequence: TGTGCCAGCTCACCCCCGTTAGGACAGGGACGGACCGGGGAGCTGTTTTTT. The V call is TRBV18, the J call TRBJ2-2; 8 bases are a match to TRBD1. Germline CDR1 is KGHSH and CDR2 is LQKENI. The V segment lost 3 bases and the J segment 5 bases; nucleotides outside the gene matches: 11. CDR3 length: 17 residues.

This rearrangement joins TRBV6-6 to TRBJ1-1; 9 bases match TRBD1. Per germline, CDR1 MNHNY and CDR2 SVGAGI (reference sequence). This CDR3 has 14 amino acids. With V trimmed by 6 bases and J by 1 base, 3 bases remained unmatched. CDR3 bases: TGTGCCAGCAGCAACAGGGGGCGGAACACTGAAGCTTTCTTT. Amino acids: CASSNRGRNTEAFF.

V is TRBV18 and J is TRBJ1-1, with D tentatively TRBD1 (5 bases). The V gene's germline CDR1 is KGHSH and CDR2 LQKENI. This CDR3 has 13 amino acids. V was clipped by 6 bases and J by 0 bases, with 8 bases between them. The CDR3 region has the DNA TGTGCCAGCTCCCGACAGTTGAACACTGAAGCTTTCTTT. Protein: CASSRQLNTEAFF.